This passage covers 14 T cell receptor beta chains from one sample sequenced in a study of shared clonotypes between healthy human individuals. Assay used: immunoSEQ multiplex PCR; TCRdb lists only in-frame clones, some missing. This table has about 1.1 million clones, 78% appearing once. Source material: memory CD4+ T cells from PBMCs. Documented subset: CD45RA-negative fraction. The source is a young man in good health. Some clones in this sample may be carry-over from other donors' samples.

As for this clone: Given a far larger clone just one base away, this is likely a sequencing read error. Other nucleotide sequences from this sample produce the same CDR3. V gene TRBV11-2 combines with J gene TRBJ2-2; the D gene is possibly TRBD1 (5 bases). Germline assignment: CDR1 SGHAT and CDR2 FQNNGV. The CDR3 runs 13 residues. V shed 0 bases and J shed 7 bases, with 6 bases lying between them. The CDR3 sequence: CASSLDRGGELFF. CDR3 nucleotides: TGTGCCAGCAGCTTAGATAGGGGCGGGGAGCTGTTTTTT.

The J gene is TRBJ1-2, the V gene TRBV7-2; weak D call: TRBD1 (5 bases). CDR3 length: 16 residues. V dropped 3 bases and J dropped 4 bases, with 18 bases sitting between them. In germline, CDR1 is SGHTA, CDR2 FQGNSA. CDR3 loop: CASSLGLGVRFYGYTF. The CDR3 coding sequence is TGTGCCAGCAGCTTGGGACTTGGGGTTCGGTTCTATGGCTACACCTTC. The full variable domain, completed using reference TRBV7-2 and TRBJ1-2, is GAGVSQSPSNKVTEKGKDVELRCDPISGHTALYWYRQSLGQGLEFLIYFQGNSAPDKSGLPSDRFSAERTGGSVSTLTIQRTQQEDSAVYLCASSLGLGVRFYGYTFGSGTRLTVV.

This clone was counted only a few times. Other DNA sequences from this sample encode an identical CDR3 as well. The V and J genes are TRBV30 and TRBJ1-1; D is undetermined. V gave up 0 bases and J gave up 0 bases, with 5 bases separating them. The CDR3 runs 13 residues. Germline lookup yields CDR1 GTSNPN and CDR2 SVGIG (reference sequence). The CDR3: CAWSVILNTEAFF. CDR3 DNA sequence: TGTGCCTGGAGTGTAATTTTGAACACTGAAGCTTTCTTT.

Concerning this clone: A much larger clone sits a single nucleotide away, making a read error possible. The V and J genes are TRBV30 and TRBJ2-5; TRBD2 matches at 10 bases. The V gene end was trimmed by 2 bases and the J gene end by 5 bases; junction bases not matched to a gene: 2. This CDR3 is 13 amino acids long. Looked up from germline, CDR1 is GTSNPN and CDR2 is SVGIG (reference sequence). This CDR3 reads CAWSSSGRETQYF. CDR3 DNA: TGTGCCTGGAGTAGTAGCGGGAGGGAGACCCAGTACTTC.

V and J are TRBV10-1 and TRBJ2-1, with D perhaps TRBD2 (6 bases). CDR1 is WNHNN, CDR2 SYGVQD, per germline (reference sequence). Between the trimmed V and J ends, which lost 3 bases and 4 bases, there was a span of 10 bases. The CDR3 is made up of 14 amino acids. In nucleotides, the CDR3 is TGCGCCAGCAGTGAATCGGGAGAGTACAATGAGCAGTTCTTC. Translated: CASSESGEYNEQFF.

This clone has a count of ten or more. The chain uses TRBV6-5 and TRBJ2-1, with 9 bases identical to TRBD2. J lost 4 bases, V lost 6 bases, and 7 bases had no gene match. From germline, CDR1 is MNHEY and CDR2 SVGAGI. The CDR3 runs to 15 residues. This CDR3 is CASRVSGGPYNEQFF. CDR3 in DNA: TGTGCCAGCAGGGTTAGCGGGGGCCCTTACAATGAGCAGTTCTTC.

The sample holds one count of this clone. The chain has TRBV4-1 and TRBJ1-1; D might be TRBD1 (6 bases). The V gene lost 3 bases and the J gene lost 1 base, with 15 bases spanning the gap. The germline gives CDR1 MGHRA, CDR2 YSYEKL. The CDR3 totals 16 residues. The CDR3 spells CASSQDTGSGNTEAFF. In DNA, the CDR3 is TGCGCCAGCAGCCAGGATACAGGGTCGGGGAACACTGAAGCTTTCTTT.

The rearrangement uses TRBV7-9 and TRBJ2-3; unclear D gene. The ends were cut back, 10 bases at V and 8 bases at J, with 10 bases in the middle. The CDR3 loop spans 10 amino acids. Germline loops: CDR1 SEHNR, CDR2 FQNEAQ (reference sequence). For the CDR3, the DNA is TGTGCCACCTCGGAAGGTACGCAGTATTTT. Amino acid sequence: CATSEGTQYF.

The CDR3 coding sequence is TGCGCCAGCAGCCGGAACCCCGGGCCTTTGGATGAGCAGTTCTTC. Protein product: CASSRNPGPLDEQFF. The gene calls are TRBV5-1 and TRBJ2-1; no definite D call. This CDR3 has 15 residues. V lost 4 bases and J 8 bases, leaving 19 bases between the germline ends. Germline V CDR1 and CDR2: SGHRS, YFSETQ.

The chain is built from TRBV15 and TRBJ1-2; 11 nucleotides line up with TRBD1. V trimming: 5 bases; J trimming: 4 bases; junction bases outside the gene matches: 3. In germline, CDR1 is LNHNV, CDR2 YYDKDF (reference sequence). The CDR3 sequence is 14 residues long. CDR3 loop: CATSGQGAAYGYTF. CDR3 sequence (DNA): TGTGCCACCAGCGGACAGGGGGCGGCCTATGGCTACACCTTC.

The rearrangement joins TRBV9 to TRBJ2-5, with D perhaps assigned TRBD1 or TRBD2 (5 bases each). The CDR3 is made up of 13 amino acids. Trimming left V 7 bases short and J 1 base short, with 11 bases between. Germline loops: CDR1 SGDLS, CDR2 YYNGEE. The CDR3 DNA reads TGTGCCAGCGGACGGGACCCCCAAGAGACCCAGTACTTC. It codes for CASGRDPQETQYF.

The rearrangement uses TRBV2 and TRBJ2-5, with D perhaps TRBD1 (5 bases). The CDR3 spans 13 residues. The germline V gene has CDR1 SNHLY and CDR2 FYNNEI. Trimming removed 7 bases from V and 9 bases from J, with 18 bases in between. In DNA form, the CDR3 reads TGTGCCAGCACCACCCCCAGGGATTCGGCCCAGTACTTC. Its translation: CASTTPRDSAQYF.

The chain has TRBV5-8 and TRBJ1-3; D not resolved. V was pared by 2 bases and J by 0 bases, with 6 bases between. Germline lookup yields CDR1 SGHTS and CDR2 YDEGEE. The CDR3 is 14 amino acids. The CDR3 DNA follows: TGTGCCAGCAGCTTCGTGGTCTCTGGAAACACCATATATTTT. Translated: CASSFVVSGNTIYF.

The chain joins TRBV11-2 to TRBJ2-2; D call uncertain. The CDR3 extends over 12 amino acids. Trimming pared 7 bases from V and 7 bases from J, leaving 10 bases between. Per the germline V gene, CDR1 is SGHAT and CDR2 is FQNNGV. The CDR3 region is CASTPQRGELFF. The CDR3 region has the DNA TGTGCCAGCACCCCCCAGCGCGGGGAGCTGTTTTTT. Complete variable domain (other parts from reference TRBV11-2 and TRBJ2-2): EAGVAQSPRYKIIEKRQSVAFWCNPISGHATLYWYQQILGQGPKLLIQFQNNGVVDDSQLPKDRFSAERLKGVDSTLKIQPAKLEDSAVYLCASTPQRGELFFGEGSRLTVL.